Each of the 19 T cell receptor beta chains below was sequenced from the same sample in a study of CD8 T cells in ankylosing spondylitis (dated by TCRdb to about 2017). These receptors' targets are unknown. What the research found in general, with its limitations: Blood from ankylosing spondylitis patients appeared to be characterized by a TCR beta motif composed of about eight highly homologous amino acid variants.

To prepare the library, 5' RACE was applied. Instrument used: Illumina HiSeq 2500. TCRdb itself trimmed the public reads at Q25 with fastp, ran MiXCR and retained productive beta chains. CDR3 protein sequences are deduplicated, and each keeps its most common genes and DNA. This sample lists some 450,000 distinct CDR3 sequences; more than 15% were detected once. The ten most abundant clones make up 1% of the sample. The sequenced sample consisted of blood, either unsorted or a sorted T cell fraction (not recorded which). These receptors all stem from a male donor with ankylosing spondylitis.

The chain's CDR3 is CSASRSGGLSYEQYF. In DNA form, the CDR3 reads TGCAGTGCTAGTCGCAGCGGGGGGCTCTCCTACGAGCAGTACTTC. V usage is TRBV20-1 and J usage is TRBJ2-7, with 9 bases aligning to TRBD2. V was pared by 3 bases and J by 0 bases, with 6 bases of the junction left unmatched. Germline-derived CDR1 and CDR2 are DFQATT and SNEGSKA (reference sequence). The length of the CDR3 is 15 residues.

CDR3 nucleotides: TGTGCCAGCAGCTTAGCTGGGAGGGGGCGCGGGAATGAGCAGTTCTTC. Its protein is CASSLAGRGRGNEQFF. The rearrangement links TRBV7-2 to TRBJ2-1, with D perhaps assigned TRBD1 or TRBD2 (7 bases each). The V end lost 0 bases, the J end lost 7 bases, and 16 bases lay between the germline ends. The germline V gene encodes CDR1 SGHTA and CDR2 FQGNSA. CDR3 length: 16 residues.

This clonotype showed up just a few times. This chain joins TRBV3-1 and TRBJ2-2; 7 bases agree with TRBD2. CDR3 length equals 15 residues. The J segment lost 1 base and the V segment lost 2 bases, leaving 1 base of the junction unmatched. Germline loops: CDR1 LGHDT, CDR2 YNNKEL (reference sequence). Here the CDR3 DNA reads TGTGCCAGCAGCCAACAGCGGGGGAACACCGGGGAGCTGTTTTTT. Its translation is CASSQQRGNTGELFF. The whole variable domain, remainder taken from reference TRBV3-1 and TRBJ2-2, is DTAVSQTPKYLVTQMGNDKSIKCEQNLGHDTMYWYKQDSKKFLKIMFSYNNKELIINETVPNRFSPKSPDKAHLNLHINSLELGDSAVYFCASSQQRGNTGELFFGEGSRLTVL.

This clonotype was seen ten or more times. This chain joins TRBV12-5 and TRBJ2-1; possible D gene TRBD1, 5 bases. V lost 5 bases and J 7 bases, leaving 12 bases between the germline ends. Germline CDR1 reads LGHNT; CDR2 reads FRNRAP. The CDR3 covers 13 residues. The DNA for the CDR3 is TGTGCTAGTGGTCCCCTTAAGGGGAATGAGCAGTTCTTC. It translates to CASGPLKGNEQFF.

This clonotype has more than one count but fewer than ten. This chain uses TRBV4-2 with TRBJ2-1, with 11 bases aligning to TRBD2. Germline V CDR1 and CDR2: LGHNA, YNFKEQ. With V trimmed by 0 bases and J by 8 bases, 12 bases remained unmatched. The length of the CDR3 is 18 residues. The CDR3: CASSQEGGASGRRDEQFF. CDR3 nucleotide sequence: TGTGCCAGCAGCCAAGAGGGAGGGGCTAGCGGGAGGCGGGATGAGCAGTTCTTC.

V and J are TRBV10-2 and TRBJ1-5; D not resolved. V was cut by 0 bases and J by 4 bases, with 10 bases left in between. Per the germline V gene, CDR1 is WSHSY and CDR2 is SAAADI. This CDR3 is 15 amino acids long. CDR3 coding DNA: TGCGCCAGCAGTGAGTCTACGACGGGTAATCAGCCCCAGCATTTT. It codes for CASSESTTGNQPQHF.

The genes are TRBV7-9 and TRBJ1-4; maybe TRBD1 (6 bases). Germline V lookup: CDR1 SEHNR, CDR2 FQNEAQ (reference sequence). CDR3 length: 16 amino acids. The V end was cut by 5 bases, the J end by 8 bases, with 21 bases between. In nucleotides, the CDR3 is TGTGCCAGCAGCACCGCGTCGACGGGGGGCCGCGAAAAACTGTTTTTT. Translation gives CASSTASTGGREKLFF.

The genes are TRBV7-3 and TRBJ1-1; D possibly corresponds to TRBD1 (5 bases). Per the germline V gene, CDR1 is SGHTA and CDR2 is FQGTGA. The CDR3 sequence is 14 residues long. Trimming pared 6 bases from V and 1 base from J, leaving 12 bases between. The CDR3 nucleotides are TGTGCCAGCAGACGGGACGGACAGAACACTGAAGCTTTCTTT. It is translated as CASRRDGQNTEAFF.

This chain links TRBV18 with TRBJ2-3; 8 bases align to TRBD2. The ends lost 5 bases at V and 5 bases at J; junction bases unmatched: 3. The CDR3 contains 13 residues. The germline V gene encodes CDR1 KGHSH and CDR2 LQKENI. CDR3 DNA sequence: TGTGCCAGCTCAGCGCGGGGGGAAGATACGCAGTATTTT. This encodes CASSARGEDTQYF.

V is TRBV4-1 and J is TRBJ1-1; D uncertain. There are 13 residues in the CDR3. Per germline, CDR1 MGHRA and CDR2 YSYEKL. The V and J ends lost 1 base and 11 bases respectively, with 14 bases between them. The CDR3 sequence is CASSQVVRVWAFF. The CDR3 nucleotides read TGCGCCAGCAGCCAAGTTGTTCGGGTTTGGGCTTTCTTT.

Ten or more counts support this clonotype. The DNA for the CDR3 is TGTGCCAGCAGTTTGACGGGGGGGGCCATGGATGAGCAGTTCTTC. This gives the protein CASSLTGGAMDEQFF. The rearrangement uses TRBV12-3 or TRBV12-4 and TRBJ2-1; TRBD2 matches 8 bases. This CDR3 is 15 amino acids long. V shed 3 bases and J 8 bases; nucleotides not matched to a gene: 9.

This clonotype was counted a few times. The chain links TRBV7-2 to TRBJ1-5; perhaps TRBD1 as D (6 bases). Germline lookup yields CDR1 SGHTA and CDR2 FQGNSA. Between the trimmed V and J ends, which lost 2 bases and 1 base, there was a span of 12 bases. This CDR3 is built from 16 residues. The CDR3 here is CASSLLGQLSNQPQHF. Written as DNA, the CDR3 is TGTGCCAGCAGCTTATTGGGACAACTAAGCAATCAGCCCCAGCATTTT. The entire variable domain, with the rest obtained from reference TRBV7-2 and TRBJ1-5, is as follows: GAGVSQSPSNKVTEKGKDVELRCDPISGHTALYWYRQSLGQGLEFLIYFQGNSAPDKSGLPSDRFSAERTGGSVSTLTIQRTQQEDSAVYLCASSLLGQLSNQPQHFGDGTRLSIL.

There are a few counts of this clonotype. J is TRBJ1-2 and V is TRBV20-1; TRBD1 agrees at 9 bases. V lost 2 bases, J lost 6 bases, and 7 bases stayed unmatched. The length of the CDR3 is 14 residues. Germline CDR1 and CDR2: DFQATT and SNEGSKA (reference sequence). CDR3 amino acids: CSARKDRGVNGYTF. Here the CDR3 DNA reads TGCAGTGCTAGAAAGGACAGGGGTGTCAATGGCTACACCTTC.

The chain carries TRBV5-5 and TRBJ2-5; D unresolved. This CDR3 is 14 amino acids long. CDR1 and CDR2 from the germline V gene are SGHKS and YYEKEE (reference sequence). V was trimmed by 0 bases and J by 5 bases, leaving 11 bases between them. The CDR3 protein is CASSLEMSWETQYF. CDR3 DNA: TGTGCCAGCAGCTTGGAAATGAGCTGGGAGACCCAGTACTTC.

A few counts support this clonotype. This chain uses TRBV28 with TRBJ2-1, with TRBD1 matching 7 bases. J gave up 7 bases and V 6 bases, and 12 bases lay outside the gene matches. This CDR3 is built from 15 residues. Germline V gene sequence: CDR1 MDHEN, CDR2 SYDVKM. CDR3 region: CASSQLQGEVNEQFF. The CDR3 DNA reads TGTGCCAGCAGCCAACTTCAGGGGGAAGTAAATGAGCAGTTCTTC.

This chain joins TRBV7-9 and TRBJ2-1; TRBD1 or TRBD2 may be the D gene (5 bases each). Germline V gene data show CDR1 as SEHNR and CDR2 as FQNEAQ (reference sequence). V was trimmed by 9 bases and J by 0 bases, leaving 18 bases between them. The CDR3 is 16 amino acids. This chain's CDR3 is CASQLYGDPSYNEQFF. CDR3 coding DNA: TGTGCCAGTCAATTATACGGGGACCCCTCCTACAATGAGCAGTTCTTC. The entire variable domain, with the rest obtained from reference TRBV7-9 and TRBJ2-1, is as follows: DTGVSQNPRHKITKRGQNVTFRCDPISEHNRLYWYRQTLGQGPEFLTYFQNEAQLEKSRLLSDRFSAERPKGSFSTLEIQRTEQGDSAMYLCASQLYGDPSYNEQFFGPGTRLTVL.

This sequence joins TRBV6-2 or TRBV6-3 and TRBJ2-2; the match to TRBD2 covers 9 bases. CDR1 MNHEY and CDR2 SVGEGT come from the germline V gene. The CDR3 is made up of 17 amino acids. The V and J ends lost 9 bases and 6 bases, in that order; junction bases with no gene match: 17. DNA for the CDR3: TGTGCCAGTCGCAGTGGACGGCAGCGGGAGGTAGCCGGGGAGCTGTTTTTT. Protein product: CASRSGRQREVAGELFF.

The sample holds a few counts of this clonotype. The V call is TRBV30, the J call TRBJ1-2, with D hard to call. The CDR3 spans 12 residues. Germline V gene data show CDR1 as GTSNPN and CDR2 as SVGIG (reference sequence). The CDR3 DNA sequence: TGTGCGGTGATGAACCTTAACTATGGCTACACCTTC. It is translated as CAVMNLNYGYTF.

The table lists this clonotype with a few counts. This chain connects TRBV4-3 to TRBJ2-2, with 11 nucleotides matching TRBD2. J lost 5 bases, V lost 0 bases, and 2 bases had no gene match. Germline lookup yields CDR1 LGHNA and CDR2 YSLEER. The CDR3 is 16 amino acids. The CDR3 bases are TGCGCCAGCAGCCAAGACGCTAGCGGGAGGACCGGGGAGCTGTTTTTT. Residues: CASSQDASGRTGELFF.